A selection of T cell receptor beta chains follows, all from one sample in a study of shared clonotypes between healthy human individuals. Some clones are missing from TCRdb's copy, which holds only in-frame ones; the method was immunoSEQ multiplex PCR. The table has about 2,500,000 clones, around nine tenths seen once. The source material was naive CD4+ T cells sorted from blood. These receptors all stem from a young man in good health. Both conserved end residues are part of each CDR3. The D gene is left open where the match is weak. Expanded clones are given a class, and other clones once, few, many or no size at all.

>TRBJ1-3|-|once|TRBV18|16
CASSPPTGAFGNTIYF
TGTGCCAGCTCACCTCCCACAGGCGCGTTTGGAAACACCATATATTTT
>TRBJ1-2|-|-|TRBV27|15
CASSVQRFLNYGYTF
TGTGCCAGCAGCGTACAGAGGTTCCTTAACTATGGCTACACCTTC
>TRBJ1-1|-|-|TRBV10-3|14
CAISESRQAGEAFF
TGTGCCATCAGTGAGTCTAGGCAAGCCGGTGAAGCTTTCTTT
>TRBJ1-1|TRBD1|-|TRBV7-2|14
CASSLGGTVTEAFF
TGTGCCAGCAGCTTAGGGGGGACAGTCACTGAAGCTTTCTTT
>TRBJ2-5|-|-|TRBV7-9|14
CASSFQTPQETQYF
TGTGCCAGCAGTTTCCAGACGCCCCAAGAGACCCAGTACTTC
>TRBJ2-3|-|few|TRBV27|12
CASSLQGDTQYF
TGTGCCAGCAGTTTACAGGGGGATACGCAGTATTTT
>TRBJ2-5|-|-|TRBV10-1|15
CASSEIGATQETQYF
TGCGCCAGCAGTGAGATTGGGGCTACCCAAGAGACCCAGTACTTC
>TRBJ1-5|-|-|TRBV7-8|15
CASSRMRLGNQPQHF
TGTGCCAGCAGCCGGATGCGTCTGGGCAATCAGCCCCAGCATTTT
>TRBJ2-7|-|-|TRBV6-1|14
CASSEVTGPYEQYF
TGTGCCAGCAGTGAAGTAACAGGTCCCTACGAGCAGTACTTC
>TRBJ2-3|TRBD2|-|TRBV11-2|16
CASSLGGRPSTDTQYF
TGTGCCAGCAGCTTAGGCGGGAGGCCCAGCACAGATACGCAGTATTTT
>TRBJ2-7|-|-|TRBV18|16
CASSPPSRASGDEQYF
TGTGCCAGCTCACCACCCTCCCGGGCTTCTGGGGACGAGCAGTACTTC
>TRBJ2-1|TRBD2|-|TRBV18|16
CASSPSPGGSSNEQFF
TGTGCCAGCTCACCAAGTCCGGGGGGAAGTTCCAATGAGCAGTTCTTC
>TRBJ1-5|-|few|TRBV7-2|13
CASSLNSNQPQHF
TGTGCCAGCAGCTTAAATAGCAATCAGCCCCAGCATTTT
>TRBJ1-2|-|-|TRBV5-6|14
CASSLQGLDYGYTF
TGTGCCAGCAGCTTACAAGGGCTGGACTATGGCTACACCTTC
>TRBJ2-5|-|-|TRBV2|11
CATGGGETQYF
TGTGCCACAGGGGGGGGAGAGACCCAGTACTTC
>TRBJ2-5|-|-|TRBV6-5|14
CASSYSEGWETQYF
TGTGCCAGCAGTTACTCGGAAGGGTGGGAGACCCAGTACTTC
>TRBJ2-5|-|-|TRBV29-1|12
CSPRMGTETQYF
TGCAGCCCTCGTATGGGGACGGAGACCCAGTACTTC
>TRBJ1-4|-|-|TRBV5-4|15
CASSLDPATNEKLFF
TGTGCCAGCAGCTTGGATCCAGCGACTAATGAAAAACTGTTTTTT
>TRBJ1-2|TRBD1|-|TRBV30|12
CAWSATGGGYTF
TGTGCCTGGAGTGCCACAGGGGGCGGCTACACCTTC
>TRBJ1-4|-|once|TRBV5-1|15
CASSSGGSTNEKLFF
TGCGCCAGCAGCTCCGGGGGATCAACTAATGAAAAACTGTTTTTT
>TRBJ2-1|TRBD2|once|TRBV30|17
CAWSTHPFAGGVDEQFF
TGTGCCTGGAGTACCCACCCATTCGCGGGGGGGGTCGATGAGCAGTTCTTC
>TRBJ2-5|TRBD2|-|TRBV27|18
CASSFGPTSGGARETQYF
TGTGCCAGCAGTTTCGGACCCACTAGCGGGGGGGCCCGGGAGACCCAGTACTTC
>TRBJ1-1|-|-|TRBV6-4|13
CASSEQGNTEAFF
TGTGCCAGCAGTGAGCAGGGGAACACTGAAGCTTTCTTT
>TRBJ2-3|-|-|TRBV30|13
CAWSVPGPDTQYF
TGTGCCTGGAGTGTCCCGGGTCCAGATACGCAGTATTTT
>TRBJ1-1|-|few|TRBV30|15
CAWSPAGQLNTEAFF
TGTGCCTGGAGTCCCGCCGGACAGCTGAACACTGAAGCTTTCTTT
>TRBJ2-7|TRBD1|few|TRBV25-1|14
CASSAGQSSYEQYF
TGTGCCAGCAGTGCGGGACAGAGTTCCTACGAGCAGTACTTC
>TRBJ2-2|-|-|TRBV5-5|15
CASSYGRRGTGELFF
TGTGCCAGCAGCTACGGACGCAGAGGGACCGGGGAGCTGTTTTTT
>TRBJ2-1|TRBD1|-|TRBV28|16
CASSPSGTGGYNEQFF
TGTGCCAGCAGCCCGTCGGGGACAGGGGGTTACAATGAGCAGTTCTTC
>TRBJ2-5|-|-|TRBV18|11
CASSPGETQYF
TGTGCCAGCTCACCAGGCGAGACCCAGTACTTC
>TRBJ1-2|-|-|TRBV2|14
CASSGIQGGGGYTF
TGTGCCAGCAGCGGTATACAGGGAGGAGGAGGCTACACCTTC
>TRBJ1-6|TRBD1|few|TRBV28|16
CASSFQGTVRNSPLHF
TGTGCCAGCAGTTTCCAGGGGACAGTAAGGAATTCACCCCTCCACTTT
>TRBJ2-7|TRBD2|-|TRBV30|16
CAWRRRLAGSPYEQYF
TGTGCCTGGAGGAGGCGACTAGCGGGGAGCCCCTACGAGCAGTACTTC
>TRBJ2-1|-|-|TRBV10-2|13
CASSLQGPEGQFF
TGCGCCAGCAGTCTACAGGGGCCGGAGGGGCAGTTCTTC
>TRBJ1-6|-|-|TRBV27|15
CASSLRAAYNSPLHF
TGTGCCAGCAGTTTGAGGGCAGCATATAATTCACCCCTCCACTTT
>TRBJ2-1|TRBD2|-|TRBV5-1|12
CASSWTSNEQFF
TGCGCCAGCAGCTGGACTAGTAATGAGCAGTTCTTC
>TRBJ2-6|-|-|TRBV30|13
CAWSSGGANVLTF
TGTGCCTGGAGCAGTGGTGGGGCCAACGTCCTGACTTTC
>TRBJ2-7|-|-|TRBV4-1|12
CASLSSSYEQYF
TGCGCCAGCCTGAGTTCTTCCTACGAGCAGTACTTC
>TRBJ1-4|-|-|TRBV19|16
CASSINIRRPNEKLFF
TGTGCCAGTAGTATCAATATCCGGAGGCCTAATGAAAAACTGTTTTTT
>TRBJ1-6|-|-|TRBV2|15
CASSEEGDSNSPLHF
TGTGCCAGCAGTGAAGAGGGTGACAGTAATTCACCCCTCCACTTT
>TRBJ2-7|-|-|TRBV30|13
CAWSFTSNYEQYF
TGTGCCTGGAGTTTCACTAGCAACTACGAGCAGTACTTC
>TRBJ2-7|TRBD1|-|TRBV2|14
CASSSGTGGFEQYF
TGTGCCAGCAGCTCCGGGACAGGGGGTTTCGAGCAGTACTTC
>TRBJ2-5|TRBD2|-|TRBV4-3|17
CASSQGLASGVQETQYF
TGCGCCAGCAGCCAAGGGCTGGCTAGCGGAGTGCAAGAGACCCAGTACTTC
>TRBJ1-1|-|-|TRBV6-6|14
CASSYSTGRTEAFF
TGTGCCAGCAGTTACTCAACAGGGAGGACTGAAGCTTTCTTT
>TRBJ2-1|TRBD1|once|TRBV7-9|15
CASTPGQVSYNEQFF
TGTGCCAGCACCCCGGGACAGGTATCTTACAATGAGCAGTTCTTC
>TRBJ2-7|TRBD2|-|TRBV7-6|14
CASSFGGGPYEQYF
TGTGCCAGCAGCTTTGGCGGGGGTCCCTACGAGCAGTACTTC
>TRBJ1-6|-|-|TRBV30|13
CAWSVGVNSPLHF
TGTGCCTGGAGTGTAGGAGTCAATTCACCCCTCCACTTT